The 18 T cell receptor beta chains below all came from one sample that was sequenced in a study of CD8 T cells in Susac syndrome. The RNA, about 0.45 to 1 ug, was put through reverse transcription using random hexamers. TCRdb re-derived calls from the immunoSEQ multiplex PCR reads in MiXCR, one entry per CDR3 protein. The repertoire consists of roughly 150,000 distinct CDR3 sequences, with about 95% occurring once and the leading ten covering approximately 0.17%. The sequenced material came from CD4+ T cells from PBMCs. The receptor set was obtained from a human donor with Susac syndrome.

With regard to this clonotype: The junction departs from the called germline gene at one end, perhaps through a read error. For the CDR3, the DNA is TGTGCCAGCAGATCCGGGACTAGCGGGGGCCCAGGGGGATTC. Its translation: CASRSGTSGGPGGF. This chain uses TRBV7-2 with TRBJ2-1; 14 bases match TRBD2. The CDR3 runs 14 residues. Germline CDR1 and CDR2: SGHTA and FQGNSA.

The chain employs TRBV20-1 and TRBJ1-6; D is undetermined. This CDR3 has 14 residues. Germline V gene sequence: CDR1 DFQATT, CDR2 SNEGSKA (reference sequence). The germline V and J ends were trimmed by 0 bases and 3 bases, with 6 bases remaining between them. DNA of the CDR3: TGCAGTGCTAGAGAGGGCAACTATAATTCACCCCTCCACTTT. It yields the protein CSAREGNYNSPLHF.

The rearrangement uses TRBV10-3 and TRBJ1-1; TRBD1 might be the D (6 bases). Germline loops: CDR1 ENHRY, CDR2 SYGVKD. The CDR3 covers 14 residues. V lost 8 bases and J lost 1, with 14 bases in between. CDR3 coding DNA: TGTGCCATCGGGCAGACAGGAACGAACACTGAAGCTTTCTTT. As protein: CAIGQTGTNTEAFF.

This chain joins TRBV19 and TRBJ1-2, with D possibly being TRBD1 (6 bases). Between the trimmed V and J ends, which lost 8 bases and 1 base, there was a span of 8 bases. The CDR3 spans 12 residues. Germline assignment: CDR1 LNHDA and CDR2 SQIVND (reference sequence). The CDR3 sequence is CASGQSNYGYTF. The CDR3 bases are TGTGCCAGTGGACAGAGTAACTATGGCTACACCTTC.

This clonotype was counted a single time. The V gene is TRBV12-3 or TRBV12-4, the J gene TRBJ1-6; no clear D gene. V lost 1 base to trimming and J lost 9 bases, with 7 bases between them. This CDR3 is 13 amino acids long. CDR3 amino acids: CASSLGGSSPLHF. Written as DNA, the CDR3 is TGTGCCAGCAGTTTAGGGGGTAGTTCACCCCTCCACTTT.

V is TRBV25-1 and J is TRBJ1-5, with 7 bases identical to TRBD1. The V and J ends lost 4 bases and 15 bases, in that order; junction bases with no gene match: 9. CDR1 and CDR2 from the germline V gene are MGHDK and SYGVNS. The CDR3 spans 12 residues. This CDR3 reads CASSGRQGTRHF. CDR3 DNA sequence: TGTGCCAGCAGTGGCCGACAGGGCACCAGGCATTTT.

The CDR3 loop reads CASSWKGFGYTF. The CDR3 DNA sequence: TGTGCCAGCAGCTGGAAGGGGTTTGGCTACACCTTC. The chain employs TRBV7-8 and TRBJ1-2, with D maybe TRBD1 (5 bases). V lost 4 bases and J lost 7, with 10 bases in between. The CDR3 has 12 amino acids. From germline, CDR1 is SGHVS and CDR2 FQNEAQ.

The chain combines TRBV6-1 with TRBJ1-1; 9 nucleotides agree with TRBD1. Germline lookup yields CDR1 MNHNS and CDR2 SASEGT. The CDR3 is 16 residues long. V lost 8 bases to trimming and J lost 0 bases; unmatched junction nucleotides: 10. Here the CDR3 DNA reads TGTGCCAGCGGCCGGGGGACAGGGCTTATGAACACTGAAGCTTTCTTT. This sequence encodes CASGRGTGLMNTEAFF.

A single count supports this clonotype. V is TRBV20-1 and J is TRBJ2-7; 16 nucleotides match TRBD2. With 5 bases clipped from V and 6 bases from J, the junction kept 4 bases outside the gene matches. Germline CDR1 and CDR2: DFQATT and SNEGSKA (reference sequence). CDR3 length: 14 residues. The CDR3 DNA sequence: TGCAGTGCTGCAGGGACTAGCGGGGGGGGCGAGCAGTACTTC. It encodes CSAAGTSGGGEQYF.

J is TRBJ2-1 and V is TRBV24-1; 10 bases align to TRBD1. The CDR3 loop spans 14 amino acids. The germline CDR1 and CDR2 sequences are KGHDR and SFDVKD. Trimming at V came to 4 bases and at J to 9 bases, leaving 5 bases not matched to a gene. CDR3 sequence (DNA): TGTGCCACCAGTGAGTCCGGGACAGGGGCTGAGCAGTTCTTC. Translated, it gives CATSESGTGAEQFF.

This rearrangement joins TRBV20-1 to TRBJ1-2; a weak D match, TRBD1 (6 bases). CDR3 size: 11 residues. Germline CDR1 DFQATT, CDR2 SNEGSKA (reference sequence). V lost 6 bases to trimming and J lost 8 bases, with 13 bases between them. Here the CDR3 DNA reads TGCAGTGCCCGGACAGAAGGCGGCTACACCTTC. This gives the protein CSARTEGGYTF.

This chain connects TRBV18 to TRBJ1-2; TRBD1 matches at 9 bases. CDR3 length equals 15 residues. The V and J ends lost 3 bases and 4 bases, in that order; junction bases with no gene match: 6. The germline CDR1 and CDR2 sequences are KGHSH and LQKENI. The CDR3 bases are TGTGCCAGCTCACCTGAACAGGGGGCCTCCTATGGCTACACCTTC. Translation gives CASSPEQGASYGYTF.

The chain uses TRBV20-1 and TRBJ1-1; D ambiguous. Germline V gene lookup returns CDR1 DFQATT and CDR2 SNEGSKA (reference sequence). V lost 7 bases to trimming and J lost 4 bases, with 19 bases between them. This CDR3 contains 14 residues. CDR3 loop: CSGSVAVRGTEAFF. For the CDR3, the DNA is TGCAGTGGGTCTGTGGCTGTCCGAGGCACTGAAGCTTTCTTT.

This chain's CDR3 is CASSRTLSNYGYTF. Here the CDR3 DNA reads TGTGCCAGCAGTCGGACTTTATCTAACTATGGCTACACCTTC. The chain recombines TRBV12-3 or TRBV12-4 with TRBJ1-2; no clear D gene. V was cut by 5 bases and J by 0 bases, with 10 bases left in between. CDR3 length: 14 amino acids.

The chain links TRBV20-1 to TRBJ1-2; D might be TRBD1 (5 bases). Germline V lookup: CDR1 DFQATT, CDR2 SNEGSKA (reference sequence). V shed 0 bases and J shed 4 bases, with 9 bases lying between them. The CDR3 runs 13 residues. CDR3 nucleotides: TGCAGTGCTAGAGATTCAGGGAGCTATGGCTACACCTTC. This encodes CSARDSGSYGYTF.

This clonotype was picked up one time. This chain uses TRBV4-2 with TRBJ1-1; D is unclear. The CDR3 spans 12 residues. V lost 0 bases and J 7 bases, leaving 6 bases between the germline ends. The germline CDR1 and CDR2 sequences are LGHNA and YNFKEQ. Written as DNA, the CDR3 is TGTGCCAGCAGCCAAGAAAGGGTTGAAGCTTTCTTT. It yields the protein CASSQERVEAFF.

The V and J genes are TRBV20-1 and TRBJ1-3; the D is unclear. Germline V gives CDR1 DFQATT, CDR2 SNEGSKA (reference sequence). The CDR3 is 15 amino acids. V was trimmed by 2 bases and J by 8 bases, leaving 19 bases between them. DNA for the CDR3: TGCAGTGCTAGACCCCGACGAGAGGGAGGACACACCATATATTTT. This gives the protein CSARPRREGGHTIYF.

This chain joins TRBV3-1 and TRBJ2-2; no firm D call. V gave up 1 base and J gave up 0 bases, with 0 bases separating them. This CDR3 is 13 amino acids long. Germline CDR1 reads LGHDT; CDR2 reads YNNKEL (reference sequence). In nucleotides, the CDR3 is TGTGCCAGCAGCCAAGCGAACACCGGGGAGCTGTTTTTT. Translation: CASSQANTGELFF.